The TCR delta chain described here comes from a study of Vδ1+ human thymocytes. Study-level results: Unlike peripheral blood Vdelta1+ controls, thymic delta-chain sequences included approximately 20% Vdelta2 and few Vdelta3. TRD repertoires were essentially private, unlike widely shared TRG clonotypes. Thymic TRG and TRD repertoires appeared highly polyclonal.

This clone was detected a few times. What it binds is unknown. CDR3 length: 16 amino acids. After removal of 9 bases from V and 3 bases from J, the junction contained 13 bases not matched to a gene. The germline V gene encodes CDR1 GEAIGNYY and CDR2 EKD. Vdelta1+ thymocyte sorts reached between roughly 96% and 99.6% purity. Extracted RNA was reverse transcribed into cDNA. The CDR3 regions were amplified by multiplex PCR from V-gene primers to a constant-region primer. TCRdb re-called the multiplex PCR reads through CATT. The table lists about 25,000 delta-chain clones, 25% to 30% of them singletons. The chain carries TRDV2 and TRDJ1, with 12 bases fitting TRDD3. Sequencing was performed on Vdelta1+ gamma-delta thymocytes from the thymus. Subset given: FACS-sorted CD3+ TCRalphabeta- TCRVdelta1+ TCRVdelta2- thymocytes. The receptor comes from a boy under two years old who had congenital heart surgery. In DNA form, the CDR3 reads TGTGCCACCGGTCGGCTGGGGGATACGGGGGCCGATAAACTCATCTTT. Residues: CATGRLGDTGADKLIF.